The present T cell receptor (beta chain) was sequenced within a study of blood T cell repertoires in COVID-19. This CDR3 is 14 amino acids long. CDR1 is SEHNR and CDR2 is FQNEAQ in the germline V gene (reference sequence). With 1 base removed from V and 2 bases from J, the gap between germline ends came to 8 bases. TCRdb keeps only in-frame clones here, not all; method: immunoSEQ multiplex PCR. The sample yields roughly 200,000 clones, 65% to 85% seen once. This clone came up once. Sequencing was carried out using peripheral blood. The chain is built from TRBV7-9 and TRBJ1-2; perhaps TRBD1 as D (5 bases). This receptor was identified in a man between 40 and 49 years old with active or convalescent COVID-19. CDR3 protein: CASSLGEGNYGYTF. For the CDR3, the DNA is TGTGCCAGCAGCTTAGGGGAGGGGAACTATGGCTACACCTTC.